This T cell receptor (beta chain) was recorded in a study of immune evolution from preneoplasia to lung adenocarcinoma (dated by TCRdb to the early 2020s). About the full investigation: The study used immune gene expression, TCR sequencing and multiplex immunofluorescence to profile the immune contexture of lung adenocarcinoma precursors and invasive adenocarcinoma. The overall cohort comprised 40 to 60 patients with pulmonary nodules who underwent surgical resection. The TCR sequencing data were obtained from more than 45 patients. The study reported that about 100 samples were used for TCR sequencing. Sample size was based on specimen availability rather than a prior power calculation. Class I HLA alleles were inferred from exome data with POLYSOLVER, and allele-specific HLA loss was detected with LOHHLA. The immune data were integrated with whole exome sequencing and methylation data from the same cohort of nodules. Resected precursor lesions (AAH, AIS, MIA) and invasive adenocarcinomas were compared with paired morphologically normal lung tissue. Results the study describes overall, beyond this receptor: Clonality was highest in normal lung, while later-stage lesions appeared to show lower clonality but higher T cell density and diversity. All patients were from Japan and China, so applicability to Western populations was uncertain. Normal lung had the highest top T cell clone frequencies, and these frequencies appeared to fall progressively from AAH through AIS, MIA and invasive adenocarcinoma. The findings rested on association rather than direct causation, and larger cohorts with long-term follow-up and longitudinal biopsies were considered necessary.

At the junction V is shortened by 8 bases and J by 1 base, with 14 bases in between. CDR1 and CDR2 are read off the germline V gene as SNHLY and FYNNEI. The CDR3 runs 14 amino acids, cysteine and phenylalanine included. The read is trimmed to its CDR3 DNA, 42 bases read in frame from base 1. Between 2014 and 2017, the patients underwent resection in either Japan or China. Two lung cancer pathologists independently reviewed H&E slides to confirm the histologic diagnosis of every case. FFPE tissue was used for DNA isolation with the AllPrep DNA/RNA FFPE Kit. Using the immunoSEQ hsTCRbeta Kit, TCR beta CDR3 regions were sequenced from DNA. As for the authors' bioinformatics: TCR sequencing data were analysed with the ImmunoSEQ Analyzer. T cell clonality was defined as 1 minus Pielou's evenness, as computed on productive rearrangements. The inverse Simpson index, applied to productive templates, was used to measure T cell diversity. T cell density was defined as TCR beta template counts normalized to usable DNA, with usable DNA estimated by amplification and sequencing of housekeeping genes. Two-sided Kruskal-Wallis tests were used to compare TCR metrics between histologic stages. The source is immuneACCESS, and TCRdb retained only in-frame sequences with V and J called. Part of the clones is not carried over; for the studies checked, unresolved V genes explain less than half of this, and the remainder is unexplained. For V, J and clone size, that table is used; D and trimming come from the DNA. This sample holds 5,800 or so clones; 65% to 85% were observed only once. The ten largest clones represent roughly 10% of the sample.

A remark on this clone: There is no known antigen for this receptor. No per-base quality is available; no much larger clone lies one base away.

Sequenced material: FFPE normal lung tissue adjacent to the tumor. This receptor was taken from a person aged 50 or older with lung adenocarcinoma. The V and J genes are TRBV2 and TRBJ1-1; no confident D gene assignment can be made. The CDR3 protein: CASRSAGWNTEAFF. The DNA sequence reads TGTGCCAGCCGCTCGGCAGGCTGGAACACTGAAGCTTTCTTT.